Detailed here is one T cell receptor (beta chain). The table lists this clonotype with many counts. This receptor's antigen is unknown. No quality values exist for individual bases; no much larger clone is one base distant. This sample is drawn from a study of T-cell reconstitution after alpha-beta-depleted transplantation in children (dated by TCRdb to 2016 to 2017). Regarding the complete study: Using TCR repertoire profiling, the study quantitatively followed how T-cell immune reconstitution unfolded in children after TCRalphabeta/CD19-depleted allogeneic hematopoietic cell transplantation.

Here is what the overall study found, with its caveats: The high TCRbeta diversity at day 60 in some patients was ascribed to recipient T cells and intrathymic progenitors that had survived conditioning. The apparently early alphabetaT-cell count recovery about two months after transplant was reportedly dependent on only several hundred rapidly expanded clones derived from non-depleted graft cells. Over the following months the frequencies of hyperexpanded clones went down, and after one year T-cell counts and TCRbeta diversity were mostly credited to newly produced T cells.

This specimen's treatment or condition label, interpreted: allogeneic hematopoietic cell transplantation with graft depleted of TCRalphabeta T cells and CD19 B cells. The transplant recipients were children given TCRalphabeta/CD19-depleted allogeneic hematopoietic cell grafts. Between the V and J ends, shortened by 5 bases and 16 bases respectively, the junction contains 17 bases. Spanning cysteine to phenylalanine, the CDR3 consists of 12 amino acids. The kept DNA is CDR3 alone, 36 bases in frame from the first base. Libraries came from PCR. The instrument given in TCRdb is Illumina HiSeq 2500. To normalize quantification of the TCRbeta repertoire, the TCR libraries were built with molecular barcoding that relied on unique molecular identifiers. In-frame beta chains were kept once TCRdb had trimmed the public reads at Q25 with fastp and called clones with MiXCR. Records with the same CDR3 protein are collapsed into one entry carrying the most frequent genes and DNA. The sample contains a few hundred thousand distinct CDR3 sequences, about a tenth of them found a single time. Of the sample, 7.5% falls within the top ten clones.

The sequence was obtained from a boy in the first two years of life with acute myeloid leukemia, due to receive a stem cell transplant. The material sequenced was PBMCs, taken before TCRalphabeta/CD19-depleted stem cell transplant. The V gene is TRBV12-3 or TRBV12-4 and the J gene is TRBJ1-4; the best D guess is TRBD1, with 6 bases matching. This receptor carries the CDR3 CASSPRPGTPFF. The bases read TGTGCCAGCAGTCCCCGTCCCGGGACACCGTTTTTT.